This is a list of T cell receptor beta chains from one sample in a study of breast tumors, draining lymph nodes, adjacent tissues. A single record per CDR3 protein comes from TCRdb applying MiXCR to the multiplex PCR reads. Of fewer than 7,500 distinct CDR3 sequences in the sample, roughly two fifths were seen once. Sequencing input: tumor-adjacent breast tissue. Receptors originate from a female donor with breast cancer. Some clones in this sample may be carry-over from other donors' samples. The CDR3 runs from the conserved cysteine through the conserved F or W. D genes are given only for firm matches. Rows may omit the clone size; those that give it use once, few, many or a size class.

clone_size j_call d_call v_call cdr3_aa cdr3_nt
- TRBJ2-7 TRBD1 TRBV5-1 CASSPGDRVAYEQYF TGCGCCAGCAGCCCCGGGGACAGGGTGGCCTACGAGCAGTACTTC
few TRBJ2-1 - TRBV7-6 CASSPVSSVAHNEQFF TGTGCCAGCAGCCCAGTCTCCTCCGTGGCACACAATGAGCAGTTCTTC
- TRBJ2-3 - TRBV5-1 CASSFAADTQYF TGCGCCAGCAGCTTTGCCGCGGATACGCAGTATTTT
few TRBJ1-2 TRBD1 TRBV12-3/TRBV12-4 CASSGGFRDSNYGYTF TGTGCCAGCAGTGGGGGCTTCCGGGACAGTAACTATGGCTACACCTTC
many TRBJ1-6 - TRBV27 CASAPPRNTYNSPLHF TGTGCCAGCGCCCCCCCCAGGAACACCTATAATTCACCCCTCCACTTT
many TRBJ1-2 - TRBV28 CASSLKSGAPYGYTF TGTGCCAGCAGTTTAAAATCAGGGGCACCCTATGGCTACACCTTC
- TRBJ2-1 TRBD2 TRBV28 CASSLPTSGIGEQFF TGTGCCAGCAGTCTACCGACTAGCGGGATTGGTGAGCAGTTCTTC
- TRBJ1-2 - TRBV5-1 CASSLKRVQGDGYTF TGCGCCAGCAGCTTGAAAAGGGTCCAGGGCGACGGCTACACCTTC
many TRBJ2-7 - TRBV3-1 CASSPSGLGIINEQYF TGTGCCAGCAGCCCATCAGGTTTGGGCATTATCAACGAGCAGTACTTC
- TRBJ1-6 - TRBV20-1 CSASRAGSLFRDSPLHF TGCAGTGCTAGTAGAGCAGGTTCCCTGTTCCGTGATTCACCCCTCCACTTT